This TCR beta chain is from a study of cytomegalovirus exposure and HLA in healthy donors. Study-level information: Of the donors genotyped, some 400 in all, about 80% fell in the Caucasian-associated ancestry cluster. Findings and limits, study-wide: Reportedly, cytomegalovirus status was diagnosed with high sensitivity and specificity. Near-uniform donor sequencing depth was presumed by presence/absence analyses.

Remarks on this clone: What it binds is not known.

Germline CDR1 and CDR2: SGHNT and YENEEA. Trimming removed 7 bases from V and 0 bases from J, with 19 bases in between. The CDR3 totals 17 residues. Donors had nominal health at sampling but likely had unrecorded immune exposures. Researchers ran the PCR with 60 Vbeta and 13 Jbeta primers. Profiled with immunoSEQ multiplex PCR; TCRdb holds only in-frame clones, not every one. The table shows around 200,000 clones, with around 79% occurring only once. The sequence came from a male donor in good health and CMV-seronegative. The chain combines TRBV11-3 with TRBJ1-3, with D possibly TRBD1 on 6 matching bases. The sequencing sample was made of PBMCs. The CDR3 DNA sequence: TGTGCCAGCAACCTCTCAGGGGCCAACTACTCTGGAAACACCATATATTTT. Protein sequence: CASNLSGANYSGNTIYF.